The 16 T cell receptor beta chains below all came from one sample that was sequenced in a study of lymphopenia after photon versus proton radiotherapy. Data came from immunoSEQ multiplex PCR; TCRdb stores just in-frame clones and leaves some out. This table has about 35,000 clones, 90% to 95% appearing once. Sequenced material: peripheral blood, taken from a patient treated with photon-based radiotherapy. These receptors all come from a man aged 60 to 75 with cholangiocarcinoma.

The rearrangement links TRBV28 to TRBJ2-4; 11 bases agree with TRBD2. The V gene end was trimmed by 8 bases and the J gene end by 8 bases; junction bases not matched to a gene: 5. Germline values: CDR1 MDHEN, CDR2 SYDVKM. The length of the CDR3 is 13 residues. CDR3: CASFSSGRYIQYF. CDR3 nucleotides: TGTGCCAGCTTTTCTAGCGGGAGGTACATTCAGTACTTC.

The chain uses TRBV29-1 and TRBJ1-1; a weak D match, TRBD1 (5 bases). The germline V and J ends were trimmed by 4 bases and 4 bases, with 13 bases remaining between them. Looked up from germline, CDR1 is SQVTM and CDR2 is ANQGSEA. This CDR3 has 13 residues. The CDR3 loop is CSVVWGGGTEAFF. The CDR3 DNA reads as TGCAGCGTTGTATGGGGGGGAGGCACTGAAGCTTTCTTT.

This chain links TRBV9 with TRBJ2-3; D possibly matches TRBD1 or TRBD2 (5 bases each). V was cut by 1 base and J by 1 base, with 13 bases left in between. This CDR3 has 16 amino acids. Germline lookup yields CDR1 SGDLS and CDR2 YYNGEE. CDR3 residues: CASSVRGDGGTDTQYF. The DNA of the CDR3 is TGTGCCAGCAGCGTACGAGGGGATGGCGGCACAGATACGCAGTATTTT.

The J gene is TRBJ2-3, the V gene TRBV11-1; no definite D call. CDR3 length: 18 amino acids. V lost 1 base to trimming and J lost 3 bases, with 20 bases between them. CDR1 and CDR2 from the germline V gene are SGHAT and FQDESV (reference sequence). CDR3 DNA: TGTGCCAGCAGCTTAGATCCAGAGTCCGTCATAAAAACAGATACGCAGTATTTT. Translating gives CASSLDPESVIKTDTQYF. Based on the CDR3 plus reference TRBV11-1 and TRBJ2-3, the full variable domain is EAEVAQSPRYKITEKSQAVAFWCDPISGHATLYWYRQILGQGPELLVQFQDESVVDDSQLPKDRFSAERLKGVDSTLKIQPAELGDSAMYLCASSLDPESVIKTDTQYFGPGTRLTVL.

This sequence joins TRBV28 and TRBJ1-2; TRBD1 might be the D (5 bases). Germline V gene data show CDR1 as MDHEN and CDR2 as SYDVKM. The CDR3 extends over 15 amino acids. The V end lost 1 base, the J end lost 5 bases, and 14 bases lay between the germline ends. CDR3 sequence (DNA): TGTGCCAGCAGTTTATTGGCCGCAGGGTGGTATGGCTACACCTTC. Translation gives CASSLLAAGWYGYTF.

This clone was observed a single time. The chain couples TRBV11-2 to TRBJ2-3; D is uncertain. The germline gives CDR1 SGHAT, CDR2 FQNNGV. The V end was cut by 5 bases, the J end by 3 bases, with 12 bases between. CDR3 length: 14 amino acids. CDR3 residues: CASSRTGLTDTQYF. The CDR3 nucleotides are TGTGCCAGCAGCCGTACTGGGTTAACAGATACGCAGTATTTT.

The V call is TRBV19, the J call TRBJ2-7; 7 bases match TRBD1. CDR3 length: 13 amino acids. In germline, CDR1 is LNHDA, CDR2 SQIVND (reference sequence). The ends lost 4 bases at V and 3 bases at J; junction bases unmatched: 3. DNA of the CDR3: TGTGCCAGTAGTACTGGGACAGTCTACGAGCAGTACTTC. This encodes CASSTGTVYEQYF. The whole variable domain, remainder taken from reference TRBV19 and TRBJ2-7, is DGGITQSPKYLFRKEGQNVTLSCEQNLNHDAMYWYRQDPGQGLRLIYYSQIVNDFQKGDIAEGYSVSREKKESFPLTVTSAQKNPTAFYLCASSTGTVYEQYFGPGTRLTVT.

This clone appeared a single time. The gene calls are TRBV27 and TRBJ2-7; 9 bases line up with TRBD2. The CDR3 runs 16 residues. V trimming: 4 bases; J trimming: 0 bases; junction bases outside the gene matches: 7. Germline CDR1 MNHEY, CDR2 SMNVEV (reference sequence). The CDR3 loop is CASSYEGTSSSYEQYF. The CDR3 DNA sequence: TGTGCCAGCAGTTACGAGGGGACTAGCAGCTCCTACGAGCAGTACTTC.

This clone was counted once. The DNA for the CDR3 is TGTGCCAGCAGCTGGGACAGGGGCTTGGGAGAGACCCAGTACTTC. It codes for CASSWDRGLGETQYF. This chain connects TRBV11-2 to TRBJ2-5; 10 bases map to TRBD1. The CDR3 consists of 15 residues. Germline CDR1 and CDR2: SGHAT and FQNNGV. V was clipped by 4 bases and J by 4 bases; unmatched bases: 6.

For the CDR3, the DNA is TGTGCCAGCAGCTTAGCTGGCCAGAAAGAGACCCAGTACTTC. It translates to CASSLAGQKETQYF. The chain has TRBV7-8 and TRBJ2-5; D is uncertain. Trimming cost V 0 bases and J 3 bases, with 8 bases left between them. Germline V CDR1 and CDR2: SGHVS, FQNEAQ. The CDR3 is 14 residues long.

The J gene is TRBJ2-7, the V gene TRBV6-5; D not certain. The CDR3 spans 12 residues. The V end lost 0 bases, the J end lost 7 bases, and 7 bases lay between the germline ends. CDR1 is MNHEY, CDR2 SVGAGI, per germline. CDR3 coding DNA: TGTGCCAGCAGTTACTCAGGTTCGGAGCAGTACTTC. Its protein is CASSYSGSEQYF.

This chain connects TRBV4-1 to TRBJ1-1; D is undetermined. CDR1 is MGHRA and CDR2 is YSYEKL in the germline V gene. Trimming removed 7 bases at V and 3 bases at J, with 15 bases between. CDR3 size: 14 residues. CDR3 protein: CASTIGSVYTEAFF. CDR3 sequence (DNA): TGCGCCAGCACCATAGGTTCGGTGTACACTGAAGCTTTCTTT.

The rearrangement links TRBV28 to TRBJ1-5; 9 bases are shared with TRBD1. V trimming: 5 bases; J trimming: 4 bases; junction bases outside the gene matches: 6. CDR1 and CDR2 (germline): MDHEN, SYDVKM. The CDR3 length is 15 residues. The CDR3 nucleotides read TGTGCCAGCAGTACGGGACAGGGTGGAAATCAGCCCCAGCATTTT. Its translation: CASSTGQGGNQPQHF.

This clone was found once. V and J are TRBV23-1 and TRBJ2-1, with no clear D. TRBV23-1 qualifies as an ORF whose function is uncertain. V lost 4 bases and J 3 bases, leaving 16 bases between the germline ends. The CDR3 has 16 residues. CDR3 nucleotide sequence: TGCGCCAGCAGTCCGAAGGACCCTAGGCACTACAATGAGCAGTTCTTC. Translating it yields CASSPKDPRHYNEQFF.

CDR3 protein: CASSLAWKNTEAFF. CDR3 bases: TGCGCCAGCAGCTTGGCTTGGAAGAACACTGAAGCTTTCTTT. The genes are TRBV5-1 and TRBJ1-1; no firm D call. Trimming stripped 0 bases from V and 1 base from J, with 7 bases between. Germline V gene data show CDR1 as SGHRS and CDR2 as YFSETQ. The CDR3 runs to 14 residues.

The CDR3 DNA reads TGTGCCAGTAGTATAGACGCGGGGGCTAGCTATGGCTACACCTTC. This translates into CASSIDAGASYGYTF. The V call is TRBV19, the J call TRBJ1-2; D might be TRBD1 (6 bases). Trimming stripped 0 bases from V and 4 bases from J, with 12 bases between. Germline values: CDR1 LNHDA, CDR2 SQIVND (reference sequence). The CDR3 loop spans 15 amino acids. The variable domain in full, completed from reference TRBV19 and TRBJ1-2, reads DGGITQSPKYLFRKEGQNVTLSCEQNLNHDAMYWYRQDPGQGLRLIYYSQIVNDFQKGDIAEGYSVSREKKESFPLTVTSAQKNPTAFYLCASSIDAGASYGYTFGSGTRLTVV.